This TCR beta chain was captured by sequencing in a study of blood T cell repertoires in COVID-19. The CDR3 has 15 residues. Per germline, CDR1 SGHNT and CDR2 YYREEE (reference sequence). V lost 0 bases, J lost 6 bases, and 2 bases stayed unmatched. The data were produced by immunoSEQ multiplex PCR, yet TCRdb's version contains in-frame clones alone and is incomplete. The table shows 62,000 or so clones, with 85% to 90% occurring only once. The sequencing sample was made of peripheral blood. The receptor's source is a man aged 50-60 years with acute or convalescent COVID-19. The rearrangement uses TRBV5-4 and TRBJ2-1, with 11 bases matching TRBD2. The CDR3 nucleotides are TGTGCCAGCAGCTTGGTACTAGCGGGAGTCAATGAGCAGTTCTTC. Protein product: CASSLVLAGVNEQFF.